This T cell receptor beta chain is from a study of blood T cell repertoires in COVID-19. Study background: PBMCs, B-cell-depleted T cells, or T cells provided the cDNA or gDNA that made up the material.

This clone was picked up one time. The CDR3 covers 15 residues. V dropped 0 bases and J dropped 0 bases, with 10 bases sitting between them. Germline assignment: CDR1 SGHKS and CDR2 YYEKEE (reference sequence). In the authors' workflow: The authors estimated nucleated cell counts from reference gene primer amplification. TCRdb's copy holds only in-frame clones and misses some; the assay was immunoSEQ multiplex PCR. V and J calls plus clone size are reproduced from that table; the DNA served to infer D and trimming. The repertoire includes about 210,000 clones, roughly nine tenths of them detected once, and 1% to 1.5% sits in the top ten.

Sequencing was done on a sample of peripheral blood. The sequence derives from a young man with acute or convalescent COVID-19. V and J are TRBV5-5 and TRBJ2-7; D uncertain. In DNA form, the CDR3 reads TGTGCCAGCAGCTTGGCTAGTGGGTACTCCTACGAGCAGTACTTC. It translates to CASSLASGYSYEQYF. Looking up the rest from reference TRBV5-5 and TRBJ2-7 gives the full variable domain: DAGVTQSPTHLIKTRGQQVTLRCSPISGHKSVSWYQQVLGQGPQFIFQYYEKEERGRGNFPDRFSARQFPNYSSELNVNALLLGDSALYLCASSLASGYSYEQYFGPGTRLTVT.